Listed below are T cell receptor beta chains from one sample, sequenced in a study of T cells after posttransplantation cyclophosphamide. Method: immunoSEQ multiplex PCR; TCRdb's copy keeps in-frame clones and lacks some. The repertoire holds tens of thousands of clones, with approximately 73% as singletons. Sequences were obtained from memory CD4+ T cells sorted from PBMCs. These receptor sequences come from an older woman in good health, CMV-negative, and a related stem cell transplant donor. CDR3s include the opening cysteine and the closing phenylalanine or tryptophan.

TRBJ2-3 TRBV7-8 CASSPKESTDTQYF
TRBJ2-6 TRBV2 CASIRGGASGANVLTF
TRBJ1-1 TRBV6-5 CASDRTGMNTEAFF
TRBJ2-1 TRBV6-5 CASSYVGASSYNEQFF
TRBJ2-7 TRBV5-1 CASSLEAYSYEQYF
TRBJ1-4 TRBV6-5 CASSYRLGGEKLFF
TRBJ1-3 TRBV4-2 CASSQELSGNTIYF
TRBJ2-7 TRBV7-9 CASSLYVGQQYF
TRBJ2-3 TRBV9 CASSAGTLSTDTQYF
TRBJ1-5 TRBV28 CASIRGGARQPQHF
TRBJ1-1 TRBV7-2 CASSFSVNTEAFF
TRBJ2-3 TRBV10-1 CASSECAVRDTQYF
TRBJ1-3 TRBV2 CASRTGSSGNTIYF
TRBJ1-5 TRBV5-5 CASSLGQGNSNQPQHF
TRBJ2-1 TRBV18 CASSPPGGNEQFF
TRBJ2-7 TRBV11-3 CASSLGRGYEQYF
TRBJ1-5 TRBV28 CASSSSRRQINQPQHF
TRBJ2-1 TRBV18 CASSPVAGGNNEQFF
TRBJ1-2 TRBV7-2 CASTPGRKSYGYTF
TRBJ2-3 TRBV28 CASSLGRSGTDTQYF
TRBJ1-5 TRBV18 CASSPFHGERSNQPQHF
TRBJ2-1 TRBV10-3 CAMDPGGKPYNEQFF
TRBJ1-5 TRBV19 CASNTMGGSNQPQHF
TRBJ2-6 TRBV5-1 CASSSRSGANVLTF
TRBJ2-7 TRBV18 CASSPDRLAHEQYF
TRBJ2-7 TRBV4-2 CASSQPAGATYEQYF
TRBJ1-1 TRBV15 CATSRDPGVTEAFF
TRBJ2-7 TRBV29-1 CSVSPNSYEQYF
TRBJ2-1 TRBV7-9 CASSPAHGSGKYNEQFF
TRBJ1-4 TRBV5-6 CASSILSTGRSEKLFF
TRBJ2-7 TRBV10-3 CAISESGLGTSGGSPGEQYF
TRBJ1-2 TRBV28 CASSRTGGLYGYTF
TRBJ1-3 TRBV18 CASSPQLSGNTIYF
TRBJ1-4 TRBV7-3 CASSILRDRELEKLFF
TRBJ1-3 TRBV7-9 CASSLRDTDSGNTIYF
TRBJ2-5 TRBV30 CAWSRDRGRETQYF
TRBJ1-5 TRBV19 CASSLGARSAHQPQHF
TRBJ2-5 TRBV2 CASVGNQETQYF
TRBJ2-5 TRBV11-2 CASSLNSGAQETQYF
TRBJ1-4 TRBV28 CATETDNEKLFF
TRBJ2-1 TRBV7-2 CASSFPHNEQFF
TRBJ2-5 TRBV9 CASSVAGQGKGAQYF
TRBJ1-3 TRBV2 CASRISGAGNTIYF